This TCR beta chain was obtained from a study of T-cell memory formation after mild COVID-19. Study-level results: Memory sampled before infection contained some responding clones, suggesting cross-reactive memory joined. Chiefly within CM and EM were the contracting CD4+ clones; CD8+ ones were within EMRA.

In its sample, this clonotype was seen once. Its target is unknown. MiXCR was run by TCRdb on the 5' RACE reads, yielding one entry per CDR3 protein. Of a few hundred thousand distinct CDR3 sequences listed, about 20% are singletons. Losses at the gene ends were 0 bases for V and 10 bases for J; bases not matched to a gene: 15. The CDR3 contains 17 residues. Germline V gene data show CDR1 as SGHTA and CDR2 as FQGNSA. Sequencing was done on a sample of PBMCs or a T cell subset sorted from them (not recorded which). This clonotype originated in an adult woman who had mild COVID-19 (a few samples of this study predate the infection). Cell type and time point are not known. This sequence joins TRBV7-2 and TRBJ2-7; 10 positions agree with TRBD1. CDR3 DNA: TGTGCCAGCAGCTTAGCGGGGCGCGGGACAGGGGCACGCGAACAGTACTTC. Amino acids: CASSLAGRGTGAREQYF.